Following are 14 T cell receptor beta chains from one sample sequenced in a study of CXCR3-negative and CXCR3-positive naive CD8 T cells. The authors prepared UMI-labeled TRB cDNA libraries by 5' RACE. Reanalyzing the 5' RACE reads, TCRdb keeps one entry per CDR3 protein, without DNA. Listed are more than 45,000 distinct CDR3 sequences; approximately 0.42% falls within the top ten. Specimen: naive CXCR3- CD8+ T cells from blood. Subset: CD45RO-CCR7+CD27+CD95- naive CD8+ T cells lacking CXCR3 (TNR3-). All receptors come from a human donor in good health. Some clones in this sample may be carry-over from other donors' samples.

This chain joins TRBV10-3 and TRBJ2-1; TCRdb names TRBD1, which stays unverified in the absence of DNA. CDR3 size: 17 residues. Germline CDR1 and CDR2: ENHRY and SYGVKD. The CDR3 spells CAISESLNGQGWNEQFF.

The chain couples TRBV7-2 to TRBJ2-5; the TRBD2 assignment by TCRdb is unverifiable without DNA. Per the germline V gene, CDR1 is SGHTA and CDR2 is FQGNSA. This CDR3 contains 20 residues. The CDR3 loop reads CASSPYSDIFGLAMWETQYF.

The V call is TRBV6-4, the J call TRBJ2-2. The CDR3 runs to 12 residues. Per the germline V gene, CDR1 is MRHNA and CDR2 is SNTAGT. CDR3 loop: CASSDNTGELFF.

This chain links TRBV7-3 with TRBJ2-1. The CDR3 loop spans 15 amino acids. In germline, CDR1 is SGHTA, CDR2 FQGTGA. This chain's CDR3 is CASSPFITIYNEQFF.

The V and J genes are TRBV19 and TRBJ1-2; TCRdb indicates TRBD1, and absent DNA this call remains unverified. This CDR3 has 16 amino acids. Looked up from germline, CDR1 is LNHDA and CDR2 is SQIVND (reference sequence). CDR3 in amino acids: CASSPGTGPEDYGYTF.

The chain joins TRBV10-3 to TRBJ2-4; TCRdb's D gene call, TRBD1, goes unchecked for lack of DNA. CDR3 length: 14 amino acids. The germline V gene has CDR1 ENHRY and CDR2 SYGVKD. This CDR3 reads CATLSPQNKNIQYF.

This sequence joins TRBV15 and TRBJ2-7; TCRdb picks TRBD1, but there is no DNA to check that call. Germline assignment: CDR1 LNHNV and CDR2 YYDKDF (reference sequence). This CDR3 comprises 14 residues. CDR3 region: CATSIDTGRDEQYF.

The V gene is TRBV20-1, the J gene TRBJ2-2. The CDR3 runs to 13 residues. The V gene's germline CDR1 is DFQATT and CDR2 SNEGSKA (reference sequence). CDR3 protein: CSATDPDTGELFF.

The chain recombines TRBV7-6 with TRBJ2-7; absent DNA, TCRdb's TRBD2 call cannot be checked. This CDR3 comprises 15 residues. Germline CDR1 is SGHVS and CDR2 is FNYEAQ. The CDR3 sequence: CASSPGTSGGYEQYF.

This chain uses TRBV7-2 with TRBJ2-7. Germline CDR1 SGHTA, CDR2 FQGNSA. This CDR3 comprises 13 residues. The CDR3 protein is CASSLGTTYEQYF. The whole variable domain, filled in from reference TRBV7-2 and TRBJ2-7, reads GAGVSQSPSNKVTEKGKDVELRCDPISGHTALYWYRQSLGQGLEFLIYFQGNSAPDKSGLPSDRFSAERTGGSVSTLTIQRTQQEDSAVYLCASSLGTTYEQYFGPGTRLTVT.

J is TRBJ2-1 and V is TRBV27; TCRdb's D gene call, TRBD1, goes unchecked for lack of DNA. Germline V lookup: CDR1 MNHEY, CDR2 SMNVEV (reference sequence). This CDR3 is built from 14 residues. CDR3 amino acids: CASSLMTVYTEQFF.

The V and J genes are TRBV6-9 and TRBJ1-6; the D call from TCRdb, TRBD1, cannot be confirmed without DNA. The CDR3 spans 19 residues. Germline assignment: CDR1 MNHGY and CDR2 SVAAGI. The CDR3 sequence is CASSFRDRDNITYNSPLHF.

This rearrangement joins TRBV29-1 to TRBJ1-2; TCRdb's D call, TRBD1, is unchecked because there is no DNA. The CDR3 has 15 amino acids. Germline lookup yields CDR1 SQVTM and CDR2 ANQGSEA. This CDR3 is CSVETGQGLTDGYTF.

The chain links TRBV6-2 or TRBV6-3 to TRBJ2-1; the TRBD1 assignment by TCRdb is unverifiable without DNA. The germline V gene encodes CDR1 MNHEY and CDR2 SVGEGT. This CDR3 has 18 residues. CDR3 amino acids: CASTQRAGALEFYNEQFF.